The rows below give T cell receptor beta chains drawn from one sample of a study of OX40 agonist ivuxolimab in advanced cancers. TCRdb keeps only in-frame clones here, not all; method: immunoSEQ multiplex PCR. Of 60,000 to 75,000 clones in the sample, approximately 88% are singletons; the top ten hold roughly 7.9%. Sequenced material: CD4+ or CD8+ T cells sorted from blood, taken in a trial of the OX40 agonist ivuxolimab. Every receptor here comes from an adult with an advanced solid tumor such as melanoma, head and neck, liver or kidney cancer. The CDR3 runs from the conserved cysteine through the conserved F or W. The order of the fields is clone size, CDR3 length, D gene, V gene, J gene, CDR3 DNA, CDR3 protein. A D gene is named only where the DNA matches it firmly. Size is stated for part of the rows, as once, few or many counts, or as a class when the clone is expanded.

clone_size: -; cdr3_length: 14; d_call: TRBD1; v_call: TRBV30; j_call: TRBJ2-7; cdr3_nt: TGTGCCTGGAGCGCAACTCGGACAGGGGGCGAGCAGTACTTC; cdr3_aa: CAWSATRTGGEQYF
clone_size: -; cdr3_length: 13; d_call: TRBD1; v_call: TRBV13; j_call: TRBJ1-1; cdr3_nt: TGTGCCAGCAGCTTAGAAGGGGGCGTGGGAGCTTTCTTT; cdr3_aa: CASSLEGGVGAFF
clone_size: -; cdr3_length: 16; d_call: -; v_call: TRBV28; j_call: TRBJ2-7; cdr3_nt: TGTGCCAGCAGTATTATGGGGATGGGGCGGCGGTACGAGCAGTACTTC; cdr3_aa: CASSIMGMGRRYEQYF
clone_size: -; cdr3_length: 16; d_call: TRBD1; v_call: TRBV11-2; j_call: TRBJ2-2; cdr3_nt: TGTGCCAGCAGCGCTGGACAGGGGGCGTACACCGGGGAGCTGTTTTTT; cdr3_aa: CASSAGQGAYTGELFF
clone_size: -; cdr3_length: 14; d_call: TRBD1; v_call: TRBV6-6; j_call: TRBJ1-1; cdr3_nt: TGTGCCAGCAGACAGACAGGGGGCGGAACTGAAGCTTTCTTT; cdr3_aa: CASRQTGGGTEAFF
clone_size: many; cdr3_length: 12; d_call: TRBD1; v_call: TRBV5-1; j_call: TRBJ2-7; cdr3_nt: TGCGCCAGCAGCCGGACAGGGCGCGAGCAGTACTTC; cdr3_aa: CASSRTGREQYF
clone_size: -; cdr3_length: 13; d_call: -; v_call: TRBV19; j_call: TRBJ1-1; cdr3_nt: TGTGCCAGTAGTACCAGGACAGTCTCCCGGGCTTTCTTT; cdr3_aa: CASSTRTVSRAFF
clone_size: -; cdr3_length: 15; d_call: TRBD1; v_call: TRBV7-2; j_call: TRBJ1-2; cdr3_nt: TGTGCCAGCAGCTTGACAGGGGGCAGGGTCTATGGCTACACCTTC; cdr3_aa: CASSLTGGRVYGYTF
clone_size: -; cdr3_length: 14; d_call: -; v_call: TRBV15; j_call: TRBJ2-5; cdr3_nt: TGTGCCACCAGCAGGGGACCGTTAGGGGAGACCCAGTACTTC; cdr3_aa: CATSRGPLGETQYF
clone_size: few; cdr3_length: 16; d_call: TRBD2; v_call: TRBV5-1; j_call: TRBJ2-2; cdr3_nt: TGCGCCAGCAGCCAACTAGCGGGAGTCGGTACCGGGGAGCTGTTTTTT; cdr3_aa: CASSQLAGVGTGELFF
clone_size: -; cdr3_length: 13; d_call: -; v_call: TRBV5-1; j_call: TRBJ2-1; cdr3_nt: TGCGCCAGCAGCTTCGACAGGAACAATGAGCAGTTCTTC; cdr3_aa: CASSFDRNNEQFF
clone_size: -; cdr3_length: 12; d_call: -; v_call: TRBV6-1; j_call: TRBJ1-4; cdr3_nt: TGTGCCATCCAGGGTTCTAATGAAAAACTGTTTTTT; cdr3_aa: CAIQGSNEKLFF
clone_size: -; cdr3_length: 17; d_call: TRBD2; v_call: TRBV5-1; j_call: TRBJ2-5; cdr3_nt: TGCGCCAGCAGCTCCTCGGGGCTAGCGGGGGCCGGGGAGACCCAGTACTTC; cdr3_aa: CASSSSGLAGAGETQYF
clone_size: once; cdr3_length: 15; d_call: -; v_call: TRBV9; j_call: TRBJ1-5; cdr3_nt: TGTGCCAGCAGCCTGGACAGTCGGAGCAATCAGCCCCAGCATTTT; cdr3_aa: CASSLDSRSNQPQHF
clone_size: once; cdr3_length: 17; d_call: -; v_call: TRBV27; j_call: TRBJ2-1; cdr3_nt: TGTGCCAGCAGTTTAGATCCGGACCAGCTTCCCTACAATGAGCAGTTCTTC; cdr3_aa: CASSLDPDQLPYNEQFF
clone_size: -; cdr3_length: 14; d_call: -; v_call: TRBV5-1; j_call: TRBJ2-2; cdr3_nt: TGCGCCAGCAGCTTGGGGGTCAACACCGGGGAGCTGTTTTTT; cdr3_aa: CASSLGVNTGELFF
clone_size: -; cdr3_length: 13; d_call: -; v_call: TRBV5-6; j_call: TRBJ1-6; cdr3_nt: TGTGCCAGCAGCTTACCGGGACCTTCACCCCTCCACTTT; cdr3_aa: CASSLPGPSPLHF
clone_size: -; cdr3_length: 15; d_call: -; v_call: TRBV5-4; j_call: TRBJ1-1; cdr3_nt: TGTGCCAGCAGCTTGGGGGCCACGGGACAACGTCCAGCTTTCTTT; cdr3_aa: CASSLGATGQRPAFF
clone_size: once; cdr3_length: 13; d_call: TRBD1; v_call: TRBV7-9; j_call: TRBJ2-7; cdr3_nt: TGTGCCAGCGGGGACAGGGGATACTACGAGCAGTACTTC; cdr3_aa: CASGDRGYYEQYF
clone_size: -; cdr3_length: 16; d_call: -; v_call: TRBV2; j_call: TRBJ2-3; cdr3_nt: TGTGCCAGCAGTGCGGACTGGATTTCTAGCACAGATACGCAGTATTTT; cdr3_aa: CASSADWISSTDTQYF
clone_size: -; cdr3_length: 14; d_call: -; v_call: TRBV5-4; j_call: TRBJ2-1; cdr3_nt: TGTGCCAGCAGCTTACAGGGACTCGACAATGAGCAGTTCTTC; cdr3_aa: CASSLQGLDNEQFF
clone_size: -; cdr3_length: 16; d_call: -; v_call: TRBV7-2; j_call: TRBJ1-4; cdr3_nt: TGTGCCAGCAGCTCAGCAGACCTTTTTCAGGAGGAAAAACTGTTTTTT; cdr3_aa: CASSSADLFQEEKLFF
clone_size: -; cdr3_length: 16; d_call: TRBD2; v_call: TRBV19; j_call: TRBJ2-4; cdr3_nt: TGTGCCAGTAGTACGGGACTAGCGGGGGGGCAGGTCATTCAGTACTTC; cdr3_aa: CASSTGLAGGQVIQYF
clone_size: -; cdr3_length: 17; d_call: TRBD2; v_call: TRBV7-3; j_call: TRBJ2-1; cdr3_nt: TGTGCCAGCAGCTTGGGGAGCGGGAGTCCCCAAAGGAATGAGCAGTTCTTC; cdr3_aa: CASSLGSGSPQRNEQFF
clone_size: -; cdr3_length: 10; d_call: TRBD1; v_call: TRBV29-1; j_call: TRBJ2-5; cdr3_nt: TGCACCACAGGGGAAGAGACCCAGTACTTC; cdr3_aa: CTTGEETQYF
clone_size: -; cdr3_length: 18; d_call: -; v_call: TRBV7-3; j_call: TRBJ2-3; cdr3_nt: TGTGCCAGCAGCTTATCTCGACAGTATGGGGACCTCACAGATACGCAGTATTTT; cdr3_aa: CASSLSRQYGDLTDTQYF
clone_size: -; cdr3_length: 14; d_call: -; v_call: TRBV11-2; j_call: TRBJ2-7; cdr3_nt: TGTGCCAGCAGCTTAGATCCGAGGACTTACGAGCAGTACTTC; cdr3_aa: CASSLDPRTYEQYF
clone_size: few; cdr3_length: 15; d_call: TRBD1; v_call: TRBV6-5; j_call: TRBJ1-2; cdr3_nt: TGTGCCAGCAGTCTATCTTGGACAGGGCGGGTTGGCTACACCTTC; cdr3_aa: CASSLSWTGRVGYTF
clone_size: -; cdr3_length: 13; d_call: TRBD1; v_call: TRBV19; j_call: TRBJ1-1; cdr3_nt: TGTGCCAGTTCACCCGGGACAGGGGGCTCGGCTTTCTTT; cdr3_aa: CASSPGTGGSAFF
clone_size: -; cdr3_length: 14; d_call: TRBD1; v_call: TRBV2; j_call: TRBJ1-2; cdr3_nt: TGTGCCAGCAGACCGACAGGGCTTGTCTATGGCTACACCTTC; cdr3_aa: CASRPTGLVYGYTF
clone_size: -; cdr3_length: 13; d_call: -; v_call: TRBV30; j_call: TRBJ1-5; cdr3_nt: TGTGCCTGGAGAAGGGACAATAATCAGCCCCAGCATTTT; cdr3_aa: CAWRRDNNQPQHF
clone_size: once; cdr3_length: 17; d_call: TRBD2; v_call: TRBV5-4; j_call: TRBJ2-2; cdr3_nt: TGTGCCAGCAGCTCAGGACTAGCGGAGATTACGTCCGGGGAGCTGTTTTTT; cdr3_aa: CASSSGLAEITSGELFF